This record concerns one TCR beta chain sequence. What it binds is not known. This record belongs to a study of OX40 agonist ivuxolimab in advanced cancers. On the study more broadly: Males comprised approximately 81% of the group, whose mean age was roughly 60 years (range roughly 23 to 80). Partial responses were observed in three patients, of whom one had hepatocellular carcinoma and two had cutaneous melanoma.

Study observations and caveats: Relative to CD4+, CD8+ T cells held more expanded clones on average.

TCRdb's copy holds only in-frame clones and misses some; the assay was immunoSEQ multiplex PCR. This table holds approximately 76,000 clones, approximately 85% found once. Germline lookup yields CDR1 GTSNPN and CDR2 SVGIG (reference sequence). V was cut by 4 bases and J by 1 base, with 7 bases left in between. This CDR3 has 12 amino acids. Systemic immunosuppression or a history of autoimmune disease excluded patients. This clonotype was sampled from an adult with an advanced solid tumor such as melanoma, head and neck, liver or kidney cancer. The chain is built from TRBV30 and TRBJ1-1; no clear D gene. Sequenced here: CD4+ or CD8+ T cells sorted from blood, sampled in a trial of the OX40 agonist ivuxolimab. The CDR3 is CAWMDGNTEAFF. In nucleotides, the CDR3 is TGTGCCTGGATGGACGGGAACACTGAAGCTTTCTTT. Full variable domain (remainder filled in from reference TRBV30 and TRBJ1-1): SQTIHQWPATLVQPVGSPLSLECTVEGTSNPNLYWYRQAAGRGLQLLFYSVGIGQISSEVPQNLSASRPQDRQFILSSKKLLLSDSGFYLCAWMDGNTEAFFGQGTRLTVV.